What follows are 13 T cell receptor beta chains derived from one specimen sequenced in a study of T-cell memory formation after mild COVID-19. TCRdb called the 5' RACE reads again in MiXCR, with one record for every CDR3 protein. The data hold approximately 400,000 distinct CDR3 sequences, with roughly 18% observed a single time. Sequenced material: PBMCs or a T cell subset sorted from them (not recorded which). These receptors all come from a man aged 18 to 30 who had mild COVID-19 (a few samples of this study predate the infection). Cell type and time point are not known.

This clonotype has more than one count but fewer than ten. V and J are TRBV6-5 and TRBJ1-6; 7 bases map to TRBD1. The ends lost 4 bases at V and 7 bases at J; junction bases unmatched: 10. Germline lookup yields CDR1 MNHEY and CDR2 SVGAGI. There are 16 residues in the CDR3. In nucleotides, the CDR3 is TGTGCCAGCAGTTTCCTTCCGGGACAGAGGAATTCACCCCTCCACTTT. Translating it yields CASSFLPGQRNSPLHF.

This CDR3 reads CASSLGYQPNTQYF. CDR3 DNA sequence: TGTGCCAGCAGCTTAGGGTACCAGCCAAATACGCAGTATTTT. The V gene is TRBV7-2, the J gene TRBJ2-3, with unresolved D. V was trimmed by 1 base and J by 7 bases, leaving 12 bases between them. This CDR3 is 14 amino acids long. Germline V gene data show CDR1 as SGHTA and CDR2 as FQGNSA.

The rearrangement links TRBV5-4 to TRBJ2-1; 7 bases are shared with TRBD1. From germline, CDR1 is SGHNT and CDR2 YYREEE (reference sequence). The CDR3 contains 17 residues. The J segment lost 5 bases and the V segment lost 4 bases, leaving 15 bases of the junction unmatched. Written as DNA, the CDR3 is TGTGCCAGCAGCAGACTCTTCCGGGACAGAAGAGACAATGAGCAGTTCTTC. Amino acid sequence: CASSRLFRDRRDNEQFF.

This clonotype turned up a few times. The chain uses TRBV5-1 and TRBJ2-7; D assignment may be TRBD1 or TRBD2 (5 bases each). The CDR3 runs to 13 residues. Germline V gives CDR1 SGHRS, CDR2 YFSETQ. V dropped 4 bases and J dropped 6 bases, with 14 bases sitting between them. The DNA of the CDR3 is TGCGCCAGCAGCGGCGGGTTGGGGCGCGAGCAGTACTTC. Residues: CASSGGLGREQYF.

There are a few counts of this clonotype. V is TRBV5-4 and J is TRBJ2-7, with D perhaps TRBD2 (5 bases). The V end was cut by 2 bases, the J end by 4 bases, with 7 bases between. Germline loops: CDR1 SGHNT, CDR2 YYREEE (reference sequence). This CDR3 contains 12 residues. CDR3 DNA sequence: TGTGCCAGCAGCTTCGGGGAGTACGAGCAGTACTTC. It codes for CASSFGEYEQYF.

V gene TRBV7-6 combines with J gene TRBJ2-2; 12 nucleotides match TRBD2. CDR1 and CDR2 (germline): SGHVS, FNYEAQ. This CDR3 is 17 amino acids long. The V and J ends lost 4 bases and 5 bases, in that order; junction bases with no gene match: 8. The CDR3 sequence is CASSSPGLAGPTGELFF. CDR3 nucleotides: TGTGCCAGCAGCTCGCCGGGACTAGCGGGTCCAACCGGGGAGCTGTTTTTT. The whole variable domain, remainder taken from reference TRBV7-6 and TRBJ2-2, is GAGVSQSPRYKVTKRGQDVALRCDPISGHVSLYWYRQALGQGPEFLTYFNYEAQQDKSGLPNDRFSAERPEGSISTLTIQRTEQRDSAMYRCASSSPGLAGPTGELFFGEGSRLTVL.

This clonotype was detected only a few times. The chain links TRBV4-2 to TRBJ2-2, with D maybe TRBD2 (5 bases). CDR3 length equals 15 residues. CDR1 and CDR2 (germline): LGHNA, YNFKEQ. V was trimmed by 3 bases and J by 4 bases, leaving 12 bases between them. CDR3 nucleotide sequence: TGTGCCAGCAGCCATCCAGAACGGGGCACCGGGGAGCTGTTTTTT. Its protein product is CASSHPERGTGELFF.

The V and J genes are TRBV6-6 and TRBJ1-6; 7 bases map to TRBD1. V trimming: 6 bases; J trimming: 10 bases; junction bases outside the gene matches: 6. This CDR3 contains 13 residues. The germline V gene has CDR1 MNHNY and CDR2 SVGAGI (reference sequence). For the CDR3, the DNA is TGTGCCAGCAGACAGGGGTCAGAATCACCCCTCCACTTT. Its translation: CASRQGSESPLHF.

This clonotype has a handful of counts. V is TRBV7-2 and J is TRBJ2-3, with TRBD2 identical over 11 bases. Germline V gene data show CDR1 as SGHTA and CDR2 as FQGNSA. This CDR3 spans 12 amino acids. DNA of the CDR3: TGTGCTAGCGGGGGGGCCTTAGACACGCAGTATTTT. It translates to CASGGALDTQYF.

This clonotype was counted a few times. The chain uses TRBV27 and TRBJ1-6, with 11 bases aligning to TRBD1. CDR1 is MNHEY, CDR2 SMNVEV, per germline (reference sequence). V was pared by 5 bases and J by 8 bases, with 5 bases of the junction left unmatched. This CDR3 is 15 amino acids long. CDR3: CASSPGQGAYSPLHF. The CDR3 coding sequence is TGTGCCAGCAGTCCCGGACAGGGGGCGTATTCACCCCTCCACTTT.

The V and J genes are TRBV5-5 and TRBJ2-2; tentatively, D is TRBD2 (5 bases). CDR3 length: 15 residues. Germline V CDR1 and CDR2: SGHKS, YYEKEE (reference sequence). The V gene lost 4 bases and the J gene lost 4 bases, with 14 bases spanning the gap. CDR3 protein: CASSQLGLTTGELFF. CDR3 nucleotide sequence: TGTGCCAGCAGCCAGTTAGGACTCACCACCGGGGAGCTGTTTTTT.

The chain has TRBV7-3 and TRBJ1-1; possible D gene TRBD1, 5 bases. The germline V and J ends were trimmed by 2 bases and 4 bases, with 14 bases remaining between them. Germline CDR1 SGHTA, CDR2 FQGTGA. There are 15 residues in the CDR3. In DNA form, the CDR3 reads TGTGCCAGCAGCTTAGTCTCGGGGACGGCCACTGAAGCTTTCTTT. Translated, it gives CASSLVSGTATEAFF.

The rearrangement links TRBV9 to TRBJ1-1; 8 bases are a match to TRBD1. CDR3 length: 15 residues. Germline V gives CDR1 SGDLS, CDR2 YYNGEE. After removal of 4 bases from V and 4 bases from J, the junction contained 9 bases not matched to a gene. The CDR3 loop is CASSPTGQGGTEAFF. The CDR3 nucleotides read TGTGCCAGCAGCCCCACAGGACAGGGCGGCACTGAAGCTTTCTTT.